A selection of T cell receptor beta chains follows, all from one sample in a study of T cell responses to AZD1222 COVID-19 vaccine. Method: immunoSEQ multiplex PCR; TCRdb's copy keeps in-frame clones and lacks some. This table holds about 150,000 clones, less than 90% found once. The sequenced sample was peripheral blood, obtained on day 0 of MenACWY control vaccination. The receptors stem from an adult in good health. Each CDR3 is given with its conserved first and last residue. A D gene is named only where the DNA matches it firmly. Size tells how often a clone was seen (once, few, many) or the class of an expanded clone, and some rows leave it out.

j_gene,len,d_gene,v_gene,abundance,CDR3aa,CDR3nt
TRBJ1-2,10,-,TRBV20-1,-,CSASFREATF,TGCAGTGCTAGTTTTCGGGAAGCCACCTTC
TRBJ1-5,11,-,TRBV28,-,CASSFGQPQHF,TGTGCCAGCAGTTTCGGCCAGCCCCAGCATTTT
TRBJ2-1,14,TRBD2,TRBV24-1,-,CATTPSGNLREQFF,TGTGCCACCACTCCTAGCGGGAACTTGCGGGAGCAGTTCTTC
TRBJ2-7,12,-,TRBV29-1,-,CSVEEAGYEQYF,TGCAGCGTTGAAGAGGCAGGTTACGAGCAGTACTTC
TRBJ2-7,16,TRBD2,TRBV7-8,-,CASSMGLAVGSYEQYF,TGTGCCAGCAGCATGGGACTAGCGGTTGGCTCCTACGAGCAGTACTTC
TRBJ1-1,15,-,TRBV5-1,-,CASSLASRRTNEAFF,TGCGCCAGCAGCTTGGCCAGTCGGAGAACGAACGAAGCTTTCTTT
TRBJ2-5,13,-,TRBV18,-,CASSPRAQETQYF,TGTGCCAGCTCACCCCGCGCTCAAGAGACCCAGTACTTC
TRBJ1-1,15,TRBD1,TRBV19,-,CASTIGRTGHTEAFF,TGTGCCAGTACCATAGGGAGGACAGGCCACACTGAAGCTTTCTTT
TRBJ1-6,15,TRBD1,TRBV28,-,CASSSLQGQNSPLHF,TGTGCCAGCAGTTCACTACAGGGGCAGAATTCACCCCTCCACTTT
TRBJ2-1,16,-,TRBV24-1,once,CATSDFWGSSYNEQFF,TGTGCCACCAGTGATTTCTGGGGATCCTCCTACAATGAGCAGTTCTTC
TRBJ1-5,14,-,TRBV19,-,CASSIVQGNQPQHF,TGTGCCAGTAGTATAGTACAGGGTAATCAGCCCCAGCATTTT
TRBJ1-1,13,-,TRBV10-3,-,CAISLEGNTEAFF,TGTGCCATCAGCCTGGAAGGAAACACTGAAGCTTTCTTT
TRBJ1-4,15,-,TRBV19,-,CADGGDFSTNEKLFF,TGTGCTGATGGGGGGGACTTTAGTACCAACGAAAAACTGTTTTTT
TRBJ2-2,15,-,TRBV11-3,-,CASSLVLGSSGELFF,TGTGCCAGCAGCTTAGTTTTAGGTAGCTCCGGGGAGCTGTTTTTT
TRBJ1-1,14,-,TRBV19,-,CASSNTAGDTEAFF,TGTGCCAGTAGCAACACGGCCGGGGACACTGAAGCTTTCTTT
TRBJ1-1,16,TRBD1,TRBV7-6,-,CASSLGLGQRPSEAFF,TGTGCCAGCAGCTTAGGTCTGGGACAGAGGCCCAGTGAAGCTTTCTTT
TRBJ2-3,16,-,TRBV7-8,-,CASSILSGTSTDTQYF,TGTGCCAGCAGCATTCTGAGCGGAACTAGCACAGATACGCAGTATTTT
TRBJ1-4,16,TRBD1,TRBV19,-,CASDREGGLANEKLFF,TGTGCCAGTGACAGGGAGGGGGGTTTGGCTAATGAAAAACTGTTTTTT
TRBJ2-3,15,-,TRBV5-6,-,CASSSGPINTDTQYF,TGTGCCAGCAGCTCTGGACCGATAAACACAGATACGCAGTATTTT
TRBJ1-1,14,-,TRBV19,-,CASSFTGMNTEAFF,TGTGCCAGTAGTTTCACAGGGATGAACACTGAAGCTTTCTTT
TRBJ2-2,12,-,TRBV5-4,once,CASRPDTGELFF,TGTGCCAGCAGACCGGACACCGGGGAGCTGTTTTTT
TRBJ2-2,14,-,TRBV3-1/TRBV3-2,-,CASSHLVGTGELFF,TGTGCCAGCAGCCATTTAGTGGGGACCGGGGAGCTGTTTTTT
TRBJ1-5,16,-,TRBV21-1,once,CASSKEPGQGFQPQHF,TGTGCCAGCAGCAAAGAGCCGGGACAGGGGTTCCAGCCCCAGCATTTT
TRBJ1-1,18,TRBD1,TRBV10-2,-,CASSDPLRTGIGNTEAFF,TGCGCCAGCAGTGACCCCCTCCGGACAGGAATTGGGAACACTGAAGCTTTCTTT
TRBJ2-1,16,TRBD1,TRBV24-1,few,CATSDEEQGALDEQFF,TGTGCCACCAGTGATGAAGAACAGGGGGCTCTGGATGAGCAGTTCTTC
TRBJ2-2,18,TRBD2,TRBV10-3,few,CAIMGRGLAGAFGGELFF,TGTGCCATCATGGGCAGGGGACTAGCGGGGGCCTTCGGCGGGGAGCTGTTTTTT
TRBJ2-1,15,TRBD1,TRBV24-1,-,CATSRDRGPYNEQFF,TGTGCCACTTCCCGGGACAGGGGGCCGTACAATGAGCAGTTCTTC
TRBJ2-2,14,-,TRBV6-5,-,CASIQGSNTGELFF,TGTGCCAGCATTCAGGGGTCGAACACCGGGGAGCTGTTTTTT
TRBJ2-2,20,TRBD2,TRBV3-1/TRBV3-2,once,CASSQVSGTSGRARTGELFF,TGTGCCAGCAGCCAAGTCTCCGGGACTAGCGGGAGGGCGAGGACCGGGGAGCTGTTTTTT
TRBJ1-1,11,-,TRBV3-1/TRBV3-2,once,CASSQQGMAFF,TGTGCCAGCAGCCAACAGGGGATGGCTTTCTTT
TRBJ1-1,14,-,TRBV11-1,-,CASSLLRRDTEAFF,TGTGCCAGCAGCTTACTCCGCAGGGACACTGAAGCTTTCTTT
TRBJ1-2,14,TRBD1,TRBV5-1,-,CASSPQGGVDGYTF,TGCGCCAGCAGCCCTCAGGGGGGCGTGGATGGCTACACCTTC
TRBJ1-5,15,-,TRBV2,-,CASSRGPGGDQPQHF,TGTGCCAGCAGCCGCGGGCCCGGCGGAGATCAGCCCCAGCATTTT
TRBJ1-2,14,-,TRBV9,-,CASGAAGAYYGYTF,TGTGCCAGCGGGGCAGCGGGGGCTTACTATGGCTACACCTTC
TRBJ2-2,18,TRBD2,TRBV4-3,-,CASSQDLLAGTNTGELFF,TGCGCCAGCAGCCAAGATTTGTTAGCGGGAACGAACACCGGGGAGCTGTTTTTT
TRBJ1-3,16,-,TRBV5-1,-,CASSLVGGRYGNTIYF,TGCGCCAGCAGCTTGGTCGGGGGGAGGTATGGAAACACCATATATTTT
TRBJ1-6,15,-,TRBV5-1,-,CASSPGGSYNSPLHF,TGCGCCAGCAGCCCCGGAGGCTCCTATAATTCACCCCTCCACTTT
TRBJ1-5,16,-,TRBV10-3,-,CAISESALTGNQPQHF,TGTGCCATCAGTGAGTCGGCCCTAACAGGCAATCAGCCCCAGCATTTT
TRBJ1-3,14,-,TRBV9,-,CASSVEAIGNTIYF,TGTGCCAGCAGCGTAGAGGCTATAGGAAACACCATATATTTT
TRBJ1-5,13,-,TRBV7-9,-,CASSLEGGQPQHF,TGTGCCAGCAGCTTAGAAGGCGGTCAGCCCCAGCATTTT
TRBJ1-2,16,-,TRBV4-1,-,CASSPSPNEAYYGYTF,TGCGCCAGCAGCCCCTCGCCGAATGAAGCGTACTATGGCTACACCTTC